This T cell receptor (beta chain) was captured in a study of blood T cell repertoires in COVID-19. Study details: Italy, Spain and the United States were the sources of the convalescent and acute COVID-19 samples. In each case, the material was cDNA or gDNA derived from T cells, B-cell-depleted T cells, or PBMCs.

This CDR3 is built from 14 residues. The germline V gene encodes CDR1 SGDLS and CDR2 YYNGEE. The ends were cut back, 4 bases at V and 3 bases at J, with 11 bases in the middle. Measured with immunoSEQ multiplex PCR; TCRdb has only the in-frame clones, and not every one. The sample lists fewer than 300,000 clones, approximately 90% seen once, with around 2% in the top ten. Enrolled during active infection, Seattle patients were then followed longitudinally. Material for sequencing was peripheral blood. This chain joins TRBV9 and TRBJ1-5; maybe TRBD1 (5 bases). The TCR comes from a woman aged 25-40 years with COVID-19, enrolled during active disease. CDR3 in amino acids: CASSLDSSNQPQHF. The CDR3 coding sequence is TGTGCCAGCAGCCTCGACAGTTCCAATCAGCCCCAGCATTTT.